Below are 29 T cell receptor beta chains sequenced from a single sample in a study of monozygotic twins with inflammatory bowel disease. TCRdb re-called the 5' RACE reads and shows each CDR3 protein once, DNA omitted. This table holds some 99,000 distinct CDR3 sequences. Sequencing was performed on blood. All receptors come from a human donor with ulcerative colitis or Crohn's disease, or a healthy co-twin of an affected twin (not recorded which).

V and J are TRBV12-3 or TRBV12-4 and TRBJ2-1; TCRdb names TRBD1, which stays unverified in the absence of DNA. The CDR3 consists of 13 residues. CDR3 residues: CASSPLAGNEQFF.

This chain links TRBV19 with TRBJ2-5; the TCRdb D gene call, TRBD1, has no DNA to confirm it. The CDR3 loop spans 14 amino acids. The germline CDR1 and CDR2 sequences are LNHDA and SQIVND (reference sequence). CDR3 protein: CASTQGAGVETQYF.

J is TRBJ1-1 and V is TRBV7-8; TCRdb lists TRBD1, though no DNA is available to test this call. From germline, CDR1 is SGHVS and CDR2 FQNEAQ. This CDR3 has 15 residues. The CDR3 is CASSPTRQGGTEAFF.

V and J are TRBV27 and TRBJ1-4; without DNA, the TCRdb call of TRBD1 cannot be checked. Germline V gene data show CDR1 as MNHEY and CDR2 as SMNVEV (reference sequence). CDR3 size: 14 residues. CDR3 sequence: CASTATGSNEKLFF.

The chain has TRBV9 and TRBJ2-1; TCRdb gives TRBD2 as the D gene, but with no DNA this cannot be confirmed. Per germline, CDR1 SGDLS and CDR2 YYNGEE. The CDR3 has 18 amino acids. CDR3 sequence reads: CASSDGVSGGAGDDEQFF.

The chain joins TRBV20-1 to TRBJ2-7; with no DNA, the TCRdb D assignment of TRBD2 cannot be verified. CDR1 is DFQATT, CDR2 SNEGSKA, per germline (reference sequence). The CDR3 consists of 14 residues. This CDR3 reads CSARWLAYSYEQYF.

The chain carries TRBV20-1 and TRBJ1-5. This CDR3 is 13 amino acids long. CDR1 is DFQATT, CDR2 SNEGSKA, per germline (reference sequence). The CDR3: CSASVLSNQPQHF.

This sequence joins TRBV9 and TRBJ2-1; absent DNA, TCRdb's TRBD1 call cannot be checked. The CDR3 sequence is 15 residues long. Per the germline V gene, CDR1 is SGDLS and CDR2 is YYNGEE. The CDR3 region is CASSVESGMYNEQFF. Variable domain in full (rest from reference TRBV9 and TRBJ2-1): DSGVTQTPKHLITATGQRVTLRCSPRSGDLSVYWYQQSLDQGLQFLIQYYNGEERAKGNILERFSAQQFPDLHSELNLSSLELGDSALYFCASSVESGMYNEQFFGPGTRLTVL.

The chain combines TRBV7-9 with TRBJ1-1; TCRdb lists TRBD1, though no DNA is available to test this call. Germline CDR1 SEHNR, CDR2 FQNEAQ (reference sequence). The CDR3 contains 16 residues. The CDR3 spells CASSFGDDREDTEAFF.

The chain links TRBV2 to TRBJ2-7; TCRdb's D gene call, TRBD1, goes unchecked for lack of DNA. The CDR3 runs to 14 residues. The germline gives CDR1 SNHLY, CDR2 FYNNEI. CDR3 residues: CASSIDRESHEQYF.

The V gene is TRBV5-1, the J gene TRBJ2-2; the TCRdb D gene call, TRBD1, has no DNA to confirm it. Germline CDR1 is SGHRS and CDR2 is YFSETQ. This CDR3 region has 14 residues. CDR3 residues: CASRKEGDTGELFF.

The V call is TRBV5-1, the J call TRBJ2-2; TCRdb gives TRBD1 as the D gene, but with no DNA this cannot be confirmed. This CDR3 comprises 17 residues. CDR1 SGHRS and CDR2 YFSETQ come from the germline V gene. CDR3 loop: CASSSGPRTGDTGELFF.

This chain connects TRBV7-3 to TRBJ2-1; without DNA, the TCRdb call of TRBD2 cannot be checked. CDR1 is SGHTA, CDR2 FQGTGA, per germline. The CDR3 extends over 15 amino acids. The CDR3 spells CASSPSGGRHNEQFF. The full variable domain, rest sourced from reference TRBV7-3 and TRBJ2-1, is GAGVSQTPSNKVTEKGKYVELRCDPISGHTALYWYRQSLGQGPEFLIYFQGTGAADDSGLPNDRFFAVRPEGSVSTLKIQRTERGDSAVYLCASSPSGGRHNEQFFGPGTRLTVL.

The V call is TRBV5-6, the J call TRBJ2-1; TCRdb lists TRBD2, though no DNA is available to test this call. The CDR3 consists of 15 residues. CDR1 SGHDT and CDR2 YYEEEE come from the germline V gene. The CDR3 protein is CASSPGLAGYNEQFF.

The chain joins TRBV12-3 or TRBV12-4 to TRBJ1-1. The CDR3 length is 12 residues. CDR3 protein: CASSLPRAEAFF.

The rearrangement uses TRBV7-9 and TRBJ2-1; the D call of TRBD1 rests on TCRdb alone, since no DNA is present to check it. Germline assignment: CDR1 SEHNR and CDR2 FQNEAQ (reference sequence). This CDR3 region has 16 residues. The chain's CDR3 is CASSPQQGQGYNEQFF. The variable domain in full, with the rest retrieved from reference TRBV7-9 and TRBJ2-1, is DTGVSQNPRHKITKRGQNVTFRCDPISEHNRLYWYRQTLGQGPEFLTYFQNEAQLEKSRLLSDRFSAERPKGSFSTLEIQRTEQGDSAMYLCASSPQQGQGYNEQFFGPGTRLTVL.

The rearrangement uses TRBV10-3 and TRBJ2-3; TCRdb's D call of TRBD1 is untestable without DNA. This CDR3 spans 13 amino acids. The V gene's germline CDR1 is ENHRY and CDR2 SYGVKD. CDR3 sequence: CAIQDRGPYTQYF.

The chain has TRBV29-1 and TRBJ2-7; TCRdb reports TRBD1, a call that lacks DNA to check it against. Germline values: CDR1 SQVTM, CDR2 ANQGSEA. The CDR3 totals 12 residues. CDR3 residues: CSVRTGEVEQYF.

The J gene is TRBJ2-4, the V gene TRBV20-1; TCRdb's D call of TRBD2 is untestable without DNA. There are 15 residues in the CDR3. Per germline, CDR1 DFQATT and CDR2 SNEGSKA (reference sequence). This chain's CDR3 is CSAAEGRDFKNIQYF.

This chain uses TRBV2 with TRBJ1-1. CDR1 is SNHLY, CDR2 FYNNEI, per germline. The CDR3 sequence is 14 residues long. The CDR3 region is CASSERQMNTEAFF.

This chain joins TRBV20-1 and TRBJ2-4; the TRBD1 assignment by TCRdb is unverifiable without DNA. Germline V gene lookup returns CDR1 DFQATT and CDR2 SNEGSKA (reference sequence). The CDR3 contains 14 residues. This CDR3 reads CSARGSGGENIQYF.

The rearrangement links TRBV7-9 to TRBJ2-7; TCRdb outputs TRBD1, but without DNA this stays unchecked. The CDR3 spans 13 residues. In germline, CDR1 is SEHNR, CDR2 FQNEAQ (reference sequence). CDR3 amino acids: CASSSGTGLEQYF.

The V gene is TRBV18, the J gene TRBJ2-5; TCRdb calls TRBD1, which cannot be checked without DNA. Germline V gene lookup returns CDR1 KGHSH and CDR2 LQKENI. The CDR3 length is 13 residues. This chain's CDR3 is CASSHTGQRTQYF.

The chain is built from TRBV25-1 and TRBJ2-7. Germline assignment: CDR1 MGHDK and CDR2 SYGVNS. There are 15 residues in the CDR3. Here the CDR3 reads CASSDPYESSYEQYF.

The chain recombines TRBV6-2 or TRBV6-3 with TRBJ2-1; the TCRdb call, TRBD1, lacks DNA for checking. Germline CDR1 is MNHEY and CDR2 is SVGEGT. The CDR3 length is 15 residues. The CDR3 loop is CASSTGEWRWGEQFF.

The V call is TRBV6-1, the J call TRBJ2-3; TCRdb outputs TRBD1, but without DNA this stays unchecked. In germline, CDR1 is MNHNS, CDR2 SASEGT. The CDR3 is made up of 14 amino acids. Here the CDR3 reads CASTPGGNTDTQYF.

The chain couples TRBV7-9 to TRBJ1-1; TCRdb indicates TRBD1, and absent DNA this call remains unverified. The CDR3 contains 14 residues. Germline CDR1 SEHNR, CDR2 FQNEAQ (reference sequence). The CDR3: CASSRGAPNTEAFF. Full variable domain (remainder filled in from reference TRBV7-9 and TRBJ1-1): DTGVSQNPRHKITKRGQNVTFRCDPISEHNRLYWYRQTLGQGPEFLTYFQNEAQLEKSRLLSDRFSAERPKGSFSTLEIQRTEQGDSAMYLCASSRGAPNTEAFFGQGTRLTVV.

This sequence joins TRBV10-3 and TRBJ2-5. This CDR3 is 14 amino acids long. Germline V lookup: CDR1 ENHRY, CDR2 SYGVKD. The CDR3 loop reads CAISESGIWETQYF.

The gene calls are TRBV20-1 and TRBJ1-4. This CDR3 is built from 13 residues. Germline loops: CDR1 DFQATT, CDR2 SNEGSKA (reference sequence). CDR3 residues: CSATQAVGEKLFF.